What follows describes a single TCR beta chain. Antigen specificity is unknown. Libraries were prepared by immunoSEQ multiplex PCR; TCRdb keeps only in-frame clonotypes and omits some of them. The repertoire holds approximately 85,000 clones, with 86% as singletons. This entry comes from a study of T cell responses to AZD1222 COVID-19 vaccine. For the study at large: Second-dose schedules of about 4 or about 12 weeks were combined. Study results and caveats: A rise in Spike-specific TCR breadth and depth followed two AZD1222 doses. Donors in the cohort were predominantly white British and more often female, and clonal diversity was possibly underestimated.

CDR1 is MNHEY, CDR2 SVGAGI, per germline. The CDR3 has 14 amino acids. V lost 4 bases to trimming and J lost 9 bases; unmatched junction nucleotides: 9. The chain employs TRBV6-5 and TRBJ2-3; 8 nucleotides align to TRBD1. The TCR was taken from an adult in good health. The specimen comprised peripheral blood, sampled on day 0 of AZD1222 vaccination. CDR3 sequence reads: CASSSTDRARTQYF. The CDR3 DNA is TGTGCCAGCAGTTCTACGGACAGGGCTCGAACGCAGTATTTT.